Reported below is one T cell receptor (beta chain). What it recognizes is unknown. Other DNA sequences in the sample encode the same CDR3. The repertoire was sequenced with immunoSEQ multiplex PCR; TCRdb's copy has only in-frame clones and lacks some. The sample records around 1.5 million clones, about 98% being singletons. This specimen belongs to a study of shared clonotypes between healthy human individuals. The CDR3 covers 15 residues. Germline-derived CDR1 and CDR2 are MDHEN and SYDVKM. The V gene end was trimmed by 3 bases and the J gene end by 0 bases; junction bases not matched to a gene: 2. Study-level findings and limits: Non-shared clonotypes had lower generation probabilities than clonotypes shared by all four sorted-subset donors.

The chain employs TRBV28 and TRBJ2-1; 7 positions agree with TRBD2. Material: naive CD4+ T cells sorted from blood. As for subset: CD45RA+ positively selected. The TCR was taken from a man younger than 40 in good health. CDR3: CASSFGRSSYNEQFF. The CDR3, as DNA: TGTGCCAGCAGTTTCGGGAGGAGCTCCTACAATGAGCAGTTCTTC.